These 29 T cell receptor beta chains came from one sample sequenced in a study of T cells after yellow fever vaccination. Via MiXCR, TCRdb re-called the 5' RACE reads, giving one row per CDR3 protein. The table records 250,000 to 300,000 distinct CDR3 sequences, 10% to 15% of them present only once. Source: CD4+ T cells sorted from PBMCs, taken 45 days after the yellow fever booster vaccination. The receptor source for this set is a man aged 25 to 40 who received the YFV17D yellow fever vaccine.

This clonotype was seen a handful of times. The rearrangement uses TRBV18 and TRBJ1-3; the D is unclear. The CDR3 length is 17 residues. Per the germline V gene, CDR1 is KGHSH and CDR2 is LQKENI. Trimming took 0 bases from V and 0 from J, leaving 12 bases between them. This chain's CDR3 is CASSPPNSLSSGNTIYF. The CDR3 bases are TGTGCCAGCTCACCACCTAACAGCCTGAGCTCTGGAAACACCATATATTTT.

This clonotype was detected a few times. The chain links TRBV5-6 to TRBJ2-3; 10 nucleotides agree with TRBD2. V shed 4 bases and J 7 bases; nucleotides not matched to a gene: 9. Germline-derived CDR1 and CDR2 are SGHDT and YYEEEE. The CDR3 loop spans 15 amino acids. The CDR3 DNA sequence: TGTGCCAGCAGCCGGCAAGCGGGAGGGCCGTATACGCAGTATTTT. Translated, it gives CASSRQAGGPYTQYF.

This clonotype was seen more than once but under ten times. This sequence joins TRBV7-2 and TRBJ2-3; weak D call: TRBD2 (6 bases). V lost 2 bases, J lost 0 bases, and 9 bases lay in between. Germline values: CDR1 SGHTA, CDR2 FQGNSA. The CDR3 covers 15 residues. This CDR3 is CASSLKSGSTDTQYF. The CDR3 DNA sequence: TGTGCCAGCAGCTTAAAAAGCGGGAGCACAGATACGCAGTATTTT.

About this clonotype itself: Germline is not matched at one junction end, which may reflect a read error. The gene calls are TRBV7-8 and TRBJ2-7; 15 bases are a match to TRBD2. This CDR3 contains 16 residues. Per the germline V gene, CDR1 is SGHVS and CDR2 is FQNEAQ. CDR3 amino acids: CASSPGLAGGYHEQYF. The CDR3 DNA is TGCGCCAGCAGCCCAGGACTAGCGGGAGGGTATCACGAGCAGTACTTC. Using reference TRBV7-8 and TRBJ2-7 for the parts outside the CDR3, the full variable domain is GAGVSQSPRYKVAKRGQDVALRCDPISGHVSLFWYQQALGQGPEFLTYFQNEAQLDKSGLPSDRFFAERPEGSVSTLKIQRTQQEDSAVYLCASSPGLAGGYHEQYFGPGTRLTVT.

In the case of this clonotype: A read error may account for a junction end that differs from germline. The genes are TRBV29-1 and TRBJ2-1, with TRBD2 matching over 12 bases. This CDR3 region has 14 residues. In germline, CDR1 is SQVTM, CDR2 ANQGSEA. The CDR3 spells CSALAGGFGNEQLF. CDR3 bases: TGCAGCGCCCTAGCGGGAGGGTTTGGTAATGAGCAGTTGTTC.

CDR3 amino acids: CASSHAIMGYGYTF. Here the CDR3 DNA reads TGCGCCAGCAGCCACGCAATCATGGGTTATGGCTACACCTTC. This chain uses TRBV4-3 with TRBJ1-2; D gene uncertain. CDR1 and CDR2 (germline): LGHNA, YSLEER. V was trimmed by 3 bases and J by 5 bases, leaving 13 bases between them. The CDR3 spans 14 residues.

This clonotype appeared a few times. This chain uses TRBV27 with TRBJ2-1, with 7 bases lining up with TRBD2. Germline loops: CDR1 MNHEY, CDR2 SMNVEV (reference sequence). Trimming removed 5 bases from V and 5 bases from J; junction bases left unmatched: 9. The CDR3 sequence is 15 residues long. The CDR3 DNA sequence: TGTGCCAGCAGTACCCGATGGGGAGGGCACAATGAGCAGTTCTTC. Its protein product is CASSTRWGGHNEQFF.

The chain joins TRBV18 to TRBJ2-1; 8 nucleotides line up with TRBD1. CDR1 is KGHSH and CDR2 is LQKENI in the germline V gene. The CDR3 has 14 residues. With V trimmed by 3 bases and J by 5 bases, 3 bases remained unmatched. The CDR3 loop reads CASSPDRANNEQFF. CDR3 DNA: TGTGCCAGCTCACCGGACAGGGCTAACAATGAGCAGTTCTTC.

This clonotype was observed a few times. Written as DNA, the CDR3 is TGTGCCAGCAGCAAGCGGACGGGCCAGCCCCAGCATTTT. Protein: CASSKRTGQPQHF. The rearrangement joins TRBV7-3 to TRBJ1-5; no clear D. This CDR3 region has 13 residues. V lost 5 bases and J lost 7, with 12 bases in between. CDR1 is SGHTA and CDR2 is FQGTGA in the germline V gene. Filled out from reference TRBV7-3 and TRBJ1-5, the complete variable domain reads GAGVSQTPSNKVTEKGKYVELRCDPISGHTALYWYRQSLGQGPEFLIYFQGTGAADDSGLPNDRFFAVRPEGSVSTLKIQRTERGDSAVYLCASSKRTGQPQHFGDGTRLSIL.

This clonotype was detected only a few times. The rearrangement joins TRBV7-9 to TRBJ2-1; tentative D call: TRBD2 (6 bases). There are 16 residues in the CDR3. V dropped 5 bases and J dropped 0 bases, with 14 bases sitting between them. The germline CDR1 and CDR2 sequences are SEHNR and FQNEAQ (reference sequence). CDR3 nucleotide sequence: TGTGCCAGCAGCAAGCGGGCGTTCTCCTCCTACAATGAGCAGTTCTTC. Translation: CASSKRAFSSYNEQFF.

V and J are TRBV18 and TRBJ2-1, with D unresolved. V lost 2 bases and J 5 bases, leaving 10 bases between the germline ends. Germline CDR1 and CDR2: KGHSH and LQKENI. The CDR3 has 14 amino acids. The CDR3 DNA follows: TGTGCCAGCTCACCAGGGATTCGGAACAATGAGCAGTTCTTC. Translation: CASSPGIRNNEQFF.

The genes are TRBV11-2 and TRBJ2-2; D may be TRBD1 (5 bases). The V end lost 1 base, the J end lost 1 base, and 10 bases lay between the germline ends. Germline CDR1 SGHAT, CDR2 FQNNGV. The CDR3 has 16 residues. The CDR3 loop is CASSLGGGWNTGELFF. Written as DNA, the CDR3 is TGTGCCAGCAGCTTAGGGGGCGGTTGGAACACCGGGGAGCTGTTTTTT.

This clonotype was recorded many times. CDR3 protein: CASRKLASQETQYF. DNA for the CDR3: TGTGCCAGCAGGAAACTAGCCTCCCAAGAGACCCAGTACTTC. The J gene is TRBJ2-5, the V gene TRBV12-3 or TRBV12-4, with a possible D match to TRBD2 (6 bases). V dropped 6 bases and J dropped 1 base, with 12 bases sitting between them. The CDR3 totals 14 residues.

This clonotype was seen ten or more times. V usage is TRBV7-2 and J usage is TRBJ2-1; TRBD2 is a possible D gene (6 bases). The germline V gene has CDR1 SGHTA and CDR2 FQGNSA. The CDR3 runs to 12 residues. Between the trimmed V and J ends, which lost 5 bases and 12 bases, there was a span of 14 bases. CDR3 sequence: CASSPYGRRQFF. CDR3 nucleotides: TGTGCCAGCAGCCCATACGGGAGACGGCAGTTCTTC.

This clonotype showed up just a few times. J is TRBJ2-3 and V is TRBV20-1; tentative D call: TRBD2 (5 bases). The CDR3 is 15 residues long. Germline V lookup: CDR1 DFQATT, CDR2 SNEGSKA (reference sequence). V lost 0 bases, J lost 3 bases, and 13 bases lay in between. Here the CDR3 reads CSARDRRVGTDTQYF. In DNA form, the CDR3 reads TGCAGTGCTAGAGATAGGCGGGTGGGTACAGATACGCAGTATTTT.

The chain employs TRBV20-1 and TRBJ2-1, with 10 bases identical to TRBD2. The CDR3 extends over 15 amino acids. V was clipped by 0 bases and J by 6 bases; unmatched bases: 5. Germline V gene lookup returns CDR1 DFQATT and CDR2 SNEGSKA (reference sequence). The CDR3 protein is CSARDRAGGGNEQFF. The CDR3 region has the DNA TGCAGTGCTAGAGACCGAGCGGGAGGGGGCAATGAGCAGTTCTTC.

This clonotype was recorded a few times. V usage is TRBV20-1 and J usage is TRBJ2-1; 15 bases match TRBD2. CDR1 and CDR2 from the germline V gene are DFQATT and SNEGSKA (reference sequence). The CDR3 has 17 amino acids. V trimming: 7 bases; J trimming: 0 bases; junction bases outside the gene matches: 7. This chain's CDR3 is CSVLGLAGGSSYNEQFF. CDR3 sequence (DNA): TGCAGTGTCCTCGGACTAGCGGGGGGGAGCTCCTACAATGAGCAGTTCTTC.

The rearrangement links TRBV7-2 to TRBJ1-2, with D possibly TRBD1 on 6 matching bases. Between the trimmed V and J ends, which lost 5 bases and 1 base, there was a span of 17 bases. Germline CDR1 reads SGHTA; CDR2 reads FQGNSA. CDR3 length: 16 amino acids. CDR3 in amino acids: CASSLRGGANNYGYTF. The CDR3 DNA reads TGTGCCAGCAGCCTAAGAGGGGGGGCGAATAACTATGGCTACACCTTC.

The table lists this clonotype with many counts. The chain links TRBV12-3 or TRBV12-4 to TRBJ2-7; D might be TRBD2 (5 bases). Between the trimmed V and J ends, which lost 3 bases and 5 bases, there was a span of 14 bases. The CDR3 has 14 amino acids. The CDR3 coding sequence is TGTGCCAGCAGTTTTTCGGCTAGCCCCAACGAGCAGTACTTC. Protein product: CASSFSASPNEQYF.

The CDR3 region has the DNA TGTGCCAGCAGGGGGACAGGGGTTTACAATGAGCAGTTCTTC. The encoded protein is CASRGTGVYNEQFF. The rearrangement joins TRBV7-2 to TRBJ2-1, with TRBD1 matching over 10 bases. The ends lost 6 bases at V and 4 bases at J; junction bases unmatched: 3. CDR3 size: 14 residues. CDR1 and CDR2 (germline): SGHTA, FQGNSA.

The chain employs TRBV6-1 and TRBJ2-1; the D gene is possibly TRBD1 (5 bases). V gave up 6 bases and J gave up 0 bases, with 6 bases separating them. The germline V gene encodes CDR1 MNHNS and CDR2 SASEGT. The CDR3 runs 13 residues. The CDR3 DNA reads as TGTGCCAGCAGAAGGGGCTCCTACAATGAGCAGTTCTTC. As protein: CASRRGSYNEQFF.

This clonotype has more than one count but fewer than ten. The chain is built from TRBV5-1 and TRBJ2-3, with a tentative D call TRBD2 (6 bases). V was pared by 4 bases and J by 3 bases, with 21 bases between. CDR1 and CDR2 from the germline V gene are SGHRS and YFSETQ. The CDR3 is 17 residues long. CDR3 DNA: TGCGCCAGCAGCGCTTACAAACTCCGGGACTTAACAGATACGCAGTATTTT. Its protein product is CASSAYKLRDLTDTQYF.

This chain connects TRBV5-1 to TRBJ2-2; the D is unclear. The ends were cut back, 6 bases at V and 0 bases at J, with 9 bases in the middle. The CDR3 extends over 14 amino acids. Per germline, CDR1 SGHRS and CDR2 YFSETQ. The CDR3, as DNA: TGCGCCAGCAAGAGGCTTCCGAACACCGGGGAGCTGTTTTTT. Protein: CASKRLPNTGELFF.

Only a few counts were recorded for this clonotype. The chain is built from TRBV5-1 and TRBJ2-7; the match to TRBD1 covers 10 bases. Germline values: CDR1 SGHRS, CDR2 YFSETQ. V trimming: 4 bases; J trimming: 2 bases; junction bases outside the gene matches: 3. The CDR3 runs to 14 residues. CDR3: CASSTGTGAYEQYF. The CDR3 DNA is TGCGCCAGCAGCACCGGGACAGGGGCCTACGAGCAGTACTTC.

This clonotype has just a few counts. The chain employs TRBV6-2 or TRBV6-3 and TRBJ2-5, with 7 nucleotides matching TRBD2. V was clipped by 6 bases and J by 3 bases; unmatched bases: 13. Looked up from germline, CDR1 is MNHEY and CDR2 is SVGEGT. The CDR3 totals 16 residues. CDR3 amino acids: CASRNEAGEGEETQYF. In DNA, the CDR3 is TGTGCCAGCAGAAACGAGGCGGGAGAGGGAGAAGAGACCCAGTACTTC.

With respect to this clonotype: A clone one base away is much larger, so this may be a read error. The chain joins TRBV10-2 to TRBJ2-7; 13 bases are a match to TRBD2. Losses at the gene ends were 6 bases for V and 7 bases for J; bases not matched to a gene: 12. Germline assignment: CDR1 WSHSY and CDR2 SAAADI. CDR3 length: 16 residues. In DNA, the CDR3 is TGCGCCAGCAGCCCGGTACTAGCGGGAGGGCCGAGGGAGCAGTACTTC. Translated: CASSPVLAGGPREQYF.

This clonotype was found many times. The chain employs TRBV25-1 and TRBJ1-1; no reliable D call. The V gene's germline CDR1 is MGHDK and CDR2 SYGVNS. The CDR3 is 13 amino acids. The V end lost 1 base, the J end lost 1 base, and 4 bases lay between the germline ends. CDR3 bases: TGTGCCAGCAGTGAATTGAAGAACACTGAAGCTTTCTTT. Protein: CASSELKNTEAFF. Based on the CDR3 plus reference TRBV25-1 and TRBJ1-1, the full variable domain is EADIYQTPRYLVIGTGKKITLECSQTMGHDKMYWYQQDPGMELHLIHYSYGVNSTEKGDLSSESTVSRIRTEHFPLTLESARPSHTSQYLCASSELKNTEAFFGQGTRLTVV.

This clonotype was seen a few times. This sequence joins TRBV5-1 and TRBJ2-1; 10 bases are shared with TRBD1. The CDR3 spans 13 residues. Trimming took 7 bases from V and 4 from J; bases not matched to a gene: 2. The germline V gene has CDR1 SGHRS and CDR2 YFSETQ. The CDR3 spells CASGQGGYNEQFF. Here the CDR3 DNA reads TGCGCCAGCGGACAGGGGGGGTACAATGAGCAGTTCTTC.

The chain joins TRBV6-1 to TRBJ2-5; 7 positions match TRBD1. CDR1 and CDR2 (germline): MNHNS, SASEGT. The CDR3 loop spans 14 amino acids. With V trimmed by 10 bases and J by 4 bases, 12 bases remained unmatched. CDR3 loop: CATSRTGNPETQYF. The CDR3 DNA sequence: TGTGCCACCTCTAGGACAGGAAACCCAGAGACCCAGTACTTC.